Listed below are T cell receptor beta chains from one sample, sequenced in a study of glioma-infiltrating T cells after dendritic cell vaccination. Repertoires were generated with immunoSEQ multiplex PCR, while TCRdb's copy carries only in-frame clones and drops some. The sample carries more than 55,000 clones, more than 70% recorded once. This material consisted of blood, taken after dendritic cell vaccination. The receptor source for this set is a human donor with glioblastoma. Each CDR3 is given with its conserved first and last residue. A D gene is named only where the DNA matches it firmly. Clone sizes are given selectively: once, few, many, or a class where the clone is expanded.

clone_size | d_call | j_call | v_call | cdr3_nt | cdr3_aa
- | - | TRBJ1-1 | TRBV4-3 | TGCGCCAGCAGCCTAAGAGGATCAGGGTTGAGGACTGAAGCTTTCTTT | CASSLRGSGLRTEAFF
few | TRBD1 | TRBJ2-1 | TRBV11-3 | TGTGCCAGCAGCTTATTCCCGGACAGGTGGGACAATGAGCAGTTCTTC | CASSLFPDRWDNEQFF
- | TRBD1 | TRBJ1-4 | TRBV5-6 | TGTGCCAGCAGCTTGCAGGGGGCGGGGGAAAAACTGTTTTTT | CASSLQGAGEKLFF
- | - | TRBJ2-5 | TRBV4-1 | TGCGCCAGCAGCCAAGCCGGGATGACTTTAGAGACCCAGTACTTC | CASSQAGMTLETQYF
once | - | TRBJ1-1 | TRBV9 | TGTGCCAGCCAGGGCTTGAACACTGAAGCTTTCTTT | CASQGLNTEAFF
- | - | TRBJ2-7 | TRBV4-3 | TGCGCCAGCAGCCCTGGACAGAGTTACGAGCAGTACTTC | CASSPGQSYEQYF
- | TRBD1 | TRBJ1-2 | TRBV9 | TGTGCCAGCAGCGTAGTAAGGACAGGGTCTTTCTATGGCTACACCTTC | CASSVVRTGSFYGYTF
- | - | TRBJ2-5 | TRBV10-3 | TGTGCCATCAGTGAGGACTATTGGGAGACCCAGTACTTC | CAISEDYWETQYF
once | - | TRBJ1-6 | TRBV2 | TGTGCCAGCAGTGCTCCGACAGGTTCACCCCTCCACTTT | CASSAPTGSPLHF
- | TRBD1 | TRBJ2-7 | TRBV4-1 | TGCGCCAGCAGCCTTGGTAGGGGGCGGTACGAGCAGTACTTC | CASSLGRGRYEQYF
- | - | TRBJ2-5 | TRBV9 | TGTGCCAGCAGCGTAGAGGACAGCCAAGAGACCCAGTACTTC | CASSVEDSQETQYF
- | - | TRBJ1-2 | TRBV4-3 | TGCGCCAGCAGCCAAGAAACAGGGTATCTTTCGTATGGCTACACCTTC | CASSQETGYLSYGYTF
- | - | TRBJ1-5 | TRBV10-3 | TGTGCCATCAGTGAGGTGTCCGATCAGCCCCAGCATTTT | CAISEVSDQPQHF
- | TRBD1 | TRBJ1-1 | TRBV28 | TGTGCCAGCAGACGGGACAGGGGGCGAGGAGCTTTCTTT | CASRRDRGRGAFF
medium-sized | - | TRBJ1-4 | TRBV25-1 | TGTGCCAGCAGTGAATCGGGGAAGGCTAATGAAAAACTGTTTTTT | CASSESGKANEKLFF
- | - | TRBJ1-5 | TRBV28 | TGTGCCAGCATTAAAGGGGGACGATGGAATCAGCCCCAGCATTTT | CASIKGGRWNQPQHF
- | TRBD2 | TRBJ2-7 | TRBV7-2 | TGTGCCAGCAGCCCAGTGGCGGGGGGGAGCTCCTACGAGCAGTACTTC | CASSPVAGGSSYEQYF
few | - | TRBJ1-1 | TRBV5-6 | TGTGCCAGCAGCCGACGGACAGAACGGGCTTTCTTT | CASSRRTERAFF
- | TRBD1 | TRBJ1-2 | TRBV28 | TGTGCCAGCAGTTTAGCAGGGGGCGCAGGTGGCTACACCTTC | CASSLAGGAGGYTF
- | - | TRBJ2-2 | TRBV7-6 | TGTGCCGGCGCGGTCCAGAACACCGGGGAGCTGTTTTTT | CAGAVQNTGELFF
- | - | TRBJ2-2 | TRBV28 | TGTGCCAGCAGTTCCGGACACACCAACACCGGGGAGCTGTTTTTT | CASSSGHTNTGELFF
- | TRBD2 | TRBJ2-3 | TRBV9 | TGTGCCAGCAGCACAGGATGGGGGGGGTCCACAGATACGCAGTATTTT | CASSTGWGGSTDTQYF
- | - | TRBJ1-1 | TRBV10-1 | TGCGCCAGCAGCTCCGGACAGAGCACTGAAGCTTTCTTT | CASSSGQSTEAFF
- | - | TRBJ1-6 | TRBV30 | TGTGCCTGGCAAAACGGGTTATTGAATTCACCCCTCCACTTT | CAWQNGLLNSPLHF
once | - | TRBJ2-2 | TRBV9 | TGTGCCAGCAGCGTAGTAGACTTCCCGAACACCGGGGAGCTGTTTTTT | CASSVVDFPNTGELFF
- | - | TRBJ2-2 | TRBV7-8 | TGTGCCAGCAGCTTAGCGGGTAGGAGCACCGGGGAGCTGTTTTTT | CASSLAGRSTGELFF
once | TRBD1 | TRBJ2-7 | TRBV7-2 | TGTGCCAGCTTAGATACAGGGGGATCCTACGAGCAGTACTTC | CASLDTGGSYEQYF
- | - | TRBJ1-4 | TRBV5-5 | TGCGCCAGCAGCCAGAGAGCTAGGCCGATAACTAATGAAAAACTGTTTTTT | CASSQRARPITNEKLFF
- | TRBD2 | TRBJ2-7 | TRBV7-2 | TGTGCCAGCAGCTCGGGGGGGGACATCTACGAGCAGTACTTC | CASSSGGDIYEQYF
- | - | TRBJ1-5 | TRBV5-4 | TGTGCCAGCAGCTTCGACGGGTGGAGCAATCAGCCCCAGCATTTT | CASSFDGWSNQPQHF
- | TRBD2 | TRBJ2-1 | TRBV18 | TGTGCCAGCTCTCTACGATCCGGGACTAGCGGGGGGGCGGATGAGCAGTTCTTC | CASSLRSGTSGGADEQFF
- | - | TRBJ1-6 | TRBV5-1 | TGCGCCAGCAGGCAAGAGAATTCACCCCTCCACTTT | CASRQENSPLHF
once | TRBD2 | TRBJ2-3 | TRBV4-2 | TGTGCCAGCAGCCATGGGTCGCGGGGGGACCCGCCAGATACGCAGTATTTT | CASSHGSRGDPPDTQYF
- | - | TRBJ1-1 | TRBV7-9 | TGTGCCAGCAGCTATACAGAGAACACTGAAGCTTTCTTT | CASSYTENTEAFF
- | TRBD2 | TRBJ2-7 | TRBV28 | TGTGCCAGCAGTCTAGCGGGGGTCTCCTACGAGCAGTACTTC | CASSLAGVSYEQYF
- | - | TRBJ2-1 | TRBV18 | TGTGCCAGCTCACCTGGGGGCCCAGTAGACAATGAGCAGTTCTTC | CASSPGGPVDNEQFF
once | - | TRBJ1-2 | TRBV6-5 | TGTGCCAGCAGTTACGACAGTGAAGGCTACACCTTC | CASSYDSEGYTF
- | - | TRBJ1-4 | TRBV7-9 | TGTGCCAGCAGCTCCTTGGTTGGGGCAGTTGGGAATGAAAAACTGTTTTTT | CASSSLVGAVGNEKLFF
few | - | TRBJ2-7 | TRBV2 | TGTGCCAGCAGCCCCCGACTCCTCGGCTCCTACGAGCAGTACTTC | CASSPRLLGSYEQYF
- | - | TRBJ2-1 | TRBV11-1 | TGTGCCAGCAGCTTAGGTTTGAGCCAGCAGTTCTTC | CASSLGLSQQFF
- | - | TRBJ1-2 | TRBV10-2 | TGCGCCAGCAGTGAGGGGGAGGGCTATGGCTACACCTTC | CASSEGEGYGYTF
- | TRBD1 | TRBJ2-6 | TRBV19 | TGTGCCAGCCAACGATTCAGACAGGGCCGAAGCTCTGGGGCCAACGTCCTGACTTTC | CASQRFRQGRSSGANVLTF
- | TRBD2 | TRBJ2-3 | TRBV11-2 | TGTGCCAGCAGCCCGGGGACTAGCGGGGGGAGGACAGATACGCAGTATTTT | CASSPGTSGGRTDTQYF
- | - | TRBJ2-7 | TRBV19 | TGTGCCAGTAGTGTCGGACTAACCTACGAGCAGTACTTC | CASSVGLTYEQYF
- | - | TRBJ1-2 | TRBV27 | TGTGCCAGCAGTCTGGGGGGGGCGAGGGGCTACACCTTC | CASSLGGARGYTF
- | - | TRBJ1-5 | TRBV19 | TGTGCCAGTAGTAGTAGGAGTAGCAATCAGCCCCAGCATTTT | CASSSRSSNQPQHF
- | TRBD1 | TRBJ1-1 | TRBV6-5 | TGTGCCAGCAACCAAGAGACAGGGGTTGGCACTGAAGCTTTCTTT | CASNQETGVGTEAFF
- | - | TRBJ1-2 | TRBV27 | TGTGCCAGCAGTTTATCGCAAGGGAGCGGCTACACCTTC | CASSLSQGSGYTF
- | TRBD1 | TRBJ1-4 | TRBV7-9 | TGTGCCAGCAGCCCCGGGACAGGGAGGCTGTTTTTT | CASSPGTGRLFF
- | - | TRBJ1-2 | TRBV18 | TGTGCCAGCTCACCACCCTCGTATTTCTTGGGGAGTGGCTACACCTTC | CASSPPSYFLGSGYTF
- | TRBD2 | TRBJ2-7 | TRBV19 | TGTGCCAGTAGTATGACGGGGGGCTACGAGCAGTACTTC | CASSMTGGYEQYF
- | TRBD2 | TRBJ2-2 | TRBV5-5 | TGTGCCAGCAGCTTGGTCATCGGGGGGTCCGGGGAGCTGTTTTTT | CASSLVIGGSGELFF
few | TRBD2 | TRBJ2-1 | TRBV13 | TGTGCCAGCAGTTATAGCGGGGGAGCCTACAATGAGCAGTTCTTC | CASSYSGGAYNEQFF
- | - | TRBJ2-5 | TRBV18 | TGTGCCAGCTCACCCGGGGAGACCCAGTACTTC | CASSPGETQYF
once | TRBD2 | TRBJ2-5 | TRBV7-3 | TGTGCCAGCAGCGCTAGCGGGGCGAAAGAGACCCAGTACTTC | CASSASGAKETQYF
once | TRBD1 | TRBJ1-5 | TRBV28 | TGTGCCAGCAGAAACCGGGACAGCCTCAATCAGCCCCAGCATTTT | CASRNRDSLNQPQHF
- | - | TRBJ2-7 | TRBV4-3 | TGCGCCAGCAGCCAAGACGCAACTACCAACTACGAGCAGTACTTC | CASSQDATTNYEQYF
- | TRBD1 | TRBJ1-1 | TRBV28 | TGTGCCAGCGCCCAGGGGGGCACTGAAGCTTTCTTT | CASAQGGTEAFF
once | TRBD2 | TRBJ2-5 | TRBV7-3 | TGTGCCAGCAGCCCGGGACTAGTAGTAAAGGAGACCCAGTACTTC | CASSPGLVVKETQYF